This passage covers 30 T cell receptor beta chains from one sample sequenced in a study of T cells in Graves' hyperthyroidism and ophthalmopathy. Using RNA transcripts as the source, TCR beta CDR3 regions were amplified. Researchers ran a first-round RT-PCR on the TCR CDR3 using the HTBI primer set. TCRdb re-called the multiplex PCR reads through MiXCR, storing one row per CDR3 protein. The sample gives 340,000 or so distinct CDR3 sequences, roughly 23% of which show up once; around 48% is in the top ten. The sequencing sample was made of blood. These receptors all come from a woman in her forties or fifties with Graves' hyperthyroidism.

This chain links TRBV15 with TRBJ1-5; D perhaps matches TRBD1 (5 bases). This CDR3 is 16 amino acids long. V lost 2 bases to trimming and J lost 3 bases, with 14 bases between them. The germline V gene has CDR1 LNHNV and CDR2 YYDKDF (reference sequence). The CDR3 loop is CATSRLGGRNNQPQHF. The CDR3 DNA follows: TGTGCCACCAGCAGATTGGGGGGAAGAAACAATCAGCCCCAGCATTTT.

This clonotype was found many times. The chain is built from TRBV15 and TRBJ1-1, with 8 bases aligning to TRBD1. Germline loops: CDR1 LNHNV, CDR2 YYDKDF (reference sequence). V was pared by 0 bases and J by 3 bases, with 9 bases of the junction left unmatched. The CDR3 contains 17 residues. In DNA form, the CDR3 reads TGTGCCACCAGCAGAGATGGAACAGGGGGTTTGTACACTGAAGCTTTCTTT. As protein: CATSRDGTGGLYTEAFF.

Worth noting for this clonotype: At one boundary the junction diverges from the germline segment, which might be a read error. The chain is built from TRBV2 and TRBJ2-3, with D perhaps TRBD2 (5 bases). Germline V lookup: CDR1 SNHLY, CDR2 FYNNEI. This CDR3 comprises 15 residues. CDR3 bases: TGTGCCAACAGTGAAAGGTTCCGGGACACAGATACGCAGTATTTT. Amino acid sequence: CANSERFRDTDTQYF. The whole variable domain, remainder taken from reference TRBV2 and TRBJ2-3, is EPEVTQTPSHQVTQMGQEVILRCVPISNHLYFYWYRQILGQKVEFLVSFYNNEISEKSEIFDDQFSVERPDGSNFTLKIRSTKLEDSAMYFCANSERFRDTDTQYFGPGTRLTVL.

Regarding this clonotype: A much larger clone lies one base from this, so it may be a read error. The V and J genes are TRBV7-9 and TRBJ2-3, with TRBD2 matching over 8 bases. The CDR3 is 15 residues long. After removal of 4 bases from V and 1 base from J, the junction contained 4 bases not matched to a gene. The germline CDR1 and CDR2 sequences are SEHNR and FQNEAQ (reference sequence). CDR3 DNA sequence: TGTGCCAGCAGCTACCGAGCGGGAGGCACAGATACGCAGTATTTT. This sequence encodes CASSYRAGGTDTQYF.

The genes are TRBV12-3 or TRBV12-4 and TRBJ2-4, with D maybe TRBD2 (5 bases). CDR3 length: 14 residues. V shed 0 bases and J shed 4 bases, with 7 bases lying between them. The CDR3 DNA reads TGTGCCAGCAGTTTAGCCTTAGCGAAAAACATTCAGTACTTC. This sequence encodes CASSLALAKNIQYF.

This clonotype was picked up a small number of times. The CDR3 reads CSARPLTGGEIYEQYF. The DNA for the CDR3 is TGCAGTGCTAGACCCCTAACAGGGGGCGAAATCTACGAGCAGTACTTC. The chain joins TRBV20-1 to TRBJ2-7; 9 nucleotides match TRBD1. Looked up from germline, CDR1 is DFQATT and CDR2 is SNEGSKA (reference sequence). After removal of 2 bases from V and 3 bases from J, the junction contained 11 bases not matched to a gene. The CDR3 is made up of 16 amino acids.

CDR3 sequence: CASSAETGAYEQYF. In nucleotides, the CDR3 is TGTGCCAGCAGTGCCGAGACAGGGGCCTACGAGCAGTACTTC. The chain links TRBV2 to TRBJ2-7, with TRBD1 matching 8 bases. Trimming removed 4 bases from V and 2 bases from J; junction bases left unmatched: 4. Germline V gene lookup returns CDR1 SNHLY and CDR2 FYNNEI. The CDR3 covers 14 residues.

In its sample, this clonotype was seen many times. The chain combines TRBV5-1 with TRBJ1-1, with TRBD1 identical over 8 bases. Germline V gene data show CDR1 as SGHRS and CDR2 as YFSETQ. Unmatched junction bases numbered 3, after V lost 4 bases and J lost 1 base. The CDR3 has 14 residues. In DNA form, the CDR3 reads TGCGCCAGCAGCACCGACAGGGGGAACACTGAAGCTTTCTTT. Its protein product is CASSTDRGNTEAFF.

The chain couples TRBV7-8 to TRBJ2-7; possible D gene TRBD2, 6 bases. Trimming stripped 5 bases from V and 4 bases from J, with 12 bases between. The CDR3 extends over 13 amino acids. CDR1 is SGHVS and CDR2 is FQNEAQ in the germline V gene. The CDR3 region has the DNA TGTGCCAGCAGCCCCCGCGGGATTTACGAGCAGTACTTC. Amino acids: CASSPRGIYEQYF.

Worth noting for this clonotype: One end of the junction does not line up with germline, which may come from a read error. The chain recombines TRBV7-7 with TRBJ2-7, with a weak D call TRBD1 (6 bases). Germline CDR1 and CDR2: SSHAT and FNYEAQ (reference sequence). The CDR3 has 15 amino acids. In nucleotides, the CDR3 is TGTGCTAGCAGCTTAGTGCAGGGGTCCCGGGACGAGCAGTACTTC. Residues: CASSLVQGSRDEQYF.

This clonotype was recorded many times. J is TRBJ2-1 and V is TRBV20-1; D perhaps matches TRBD2 (6 bases). The V gene's germline CDR1 is DFQATT and CDR2 SNEGSKA (reference sequence). The CDR3 has 15 amino acids. V lost 3 bases, J lost 5 bases, and 17 bases lay in between. The CDR3 spells CSASSREALHNEQFF. CDR3 sequence (DNA): TGCAGTGCTAGTAGCAGGGAGGCCTTACACAATGAGCAGTTCTTC.

This clonotype was found many times. V usage is TRBV5-6 and J usage is TRBJ2-1; possible D gene TRBD2, 6 bases. The CDR3 is made up of 14 amino acids. Trimming removed 0 bases at V and 9 bases at J, with 13 bases between. Germline CDR1 is SGHDT and CDR2 is YYEEEE. DNA of the CDR3: TGTGCCAGCAGCTTGGCCGGGACCGGGGGTGAGCAGTTCTTC. The encoded protein is CASSLAGTGGEQFF.

Only a few counts were recorded for this clonotype. The rearrangement joins TRBV5-6 to TRBJ2-2; no reliable D call. This CDR3 is built from 13 residues. Germline V gene sequence: CDR1 SGHDT, CDR2 YYEEEE. Trimming left V 4 bases short and J 9 bases short, with 13 bases between. The CDR3 region is CASSPYNSRELFF. CDR3 nucleotide sequence: TGTGCCAGCAGCCCGTACAACTCTCGGGAGCTGTTTTTT.

The table lists this clonotype with many counts. This chain connects TRBV28 to TRBJ2-7; possible D gene TRBD2, 5 bases. Trimming shortened V by 7 bases and J by 0 bases, and 7 bases separated the two germline ends. Germline V gene sequence: CDR1 MDHEN, CDR2 SYDVKM. The CDR3 loop spans 12 amino acids. The DNA for the CDR3 is TGTGCCAGCACCGGGGACTCCTACGAGCAGTACTTC. Protein product: CASTGDSYEQYF.

This clonotype occurred many times. The V and J genes are TRBV28 and TRBJ2-5; D is uncertain. The length of the CDR3 is 14 residues. Germline-derived CDR1 and CDR2 are MDHEN and SYDVKM. The germline V and J ends were trimmed by 6 bases and 1 base, with 12 bases remaining between them. DNA of the CDR3: TGTGCCAGCAGACCTCCTACTCCCCAAGAGACCCAGTACTTC. Translated, it gives CASRPPTPQETQYF.

This clonotype came up many times. CDR3 amino acids: CASSVRGADTQYF. The DNA of the CDR3 is TGTGCCAGCAGCGTCAGGGGCGCAGATACGCAGTATTTT. The chain recombines TRBV9 with TRBJ2-3; maybe TRBD1 (6 bases). CDR3 length equals 13 residues. Trimming removed 2 bases at V and 4 bases at J, with 8 bases between. Germline V CDR1 and CDR2: SGDLS, YYNGEE. The full variable domain, completed using reference TRBV9 and TRBJ2-3, is DSGVTQTPKHLITATGQRVTLRCSPRSGDLSVYWYQQSLDQGLQFLIQYYNGEERAKGNILERFSAQQFPDLHSELNLSSLELGDSALYFCASSVRGADTQYFGPGTRLTVL.

This clonotype showed up many times. This rearrangement joins TRBV30 to TRBJ2-1, with 13 bases fitting TRBD2. Unmatched junction bases numbered 0, after V lost 3 bases and J lost 7 bases. This CDR3 comprises 13 residues. CDR1 GTSNPN and CDR2 SVGIG come from the germline V gene (reference sequence). The chain's CDR3 is CAWRTSGGNEQFF. CDR3 coding DNA: TGTGCCTGGAGGACTAGCGGGGGGAATGAGCAGTTCTTC.

This clonotype was counted at least ten times. The chain links TRBV3-1 to TRBJ2-1; the match to TRBD2 covers 7 bases. V shed 1 base and J 10 bases; nucleotides not matched to a gene: 13. The CDR3 loop spans 16 amino acids. Germline loops: CDR1 LGHDT, CDR2 YNNKEL (reference sequence). The CDR3 DNA follows: TGTGCCAGCAGCCAAGGGAGGACTAGGCCTCCAGGAGAGCAGTTCTTC. Its protein is CASSQGRTRPPGEQFF.

This clonotype was observed many times. CDR3 sequence (DNA): TGTGCCAGCTCACCCAGGGGTGAGGACTATGGCTACACCTTC. This codes for CASSPRGEDYGYTF. The chain links TRBV18 to TRBJ1-2; tentatively, D is TRBD1 (6 bases). Trimming pared 3 bases from V and 3 bases from J, leaving 11 bases between. This CDR3 spans 14 amino acids. Germline V gene data show CDR1 as KGHSH and CDR2 as LQKENI.

This clonotype appeared many times. This may be a read error, as it is one base from a much larger clone. V gene TRBV28 combines with J gene TRBJ2-7; a weak D match, TRBD1 (5 bases). Trimming removed 8 bases from V and 5 bases from J, with 19 bases in between. The germline V gene encodes CDR1 MDHEN and CDR2 SYDVKM. The CDR3 totals 14 residues. The CDR3 DNA is TGTGCCAGCCGAACCCAGGCAGGGCGGAACGAGCAGTACTTC. This gives the protein CASRTQAGRNEQYF.

This clonotype was seen a few times. A much larger clone differs from this one at a single base, so this may be a read error. The genes are TRBV18 and TRBJ2-1; no definite D call. This CDR3 contains 14 residues. Germline V gene sequence: CDR1 KGHSH, CDR2 LQKENI. DNA for the CDR3: TGTGCCAGCCCACCACCGGTCATATTGAGTGAGCAGTTCTTC. Protein product: CASPPPVILSEQFF. The variable domain in full, completed from reference TRBV18 and TRBJ2-1, reads NAGVMQNPRHLVRRRGQEARLRCSPMKGHSHVYWYRQLPEEGLKFMVYLQKENIIDESGMPKERFSAEFPKEGPSILRIQQVVRGDSAAYFCASPPPVILSEQFFGPGTRLTVL.

This chain uses TRBV7-9 with TRBJ2-3, with D uncertain. Trimming took 7 bases from V and 4 from J, leaving 12 bases between them. The CDR3 totals 13 residues. The germline gives CDR1 SEHNR, CDR2 FQNEAQ (reference sequence). CDR3 protein: CASTQPASDTQYF. DNA of the CDR3: TGTGCCAGCACCCAACCCGCCTCAGATACGCAGTATTTT.

This clonotype showed up many times. V usage is TRBV20-1 and J usage is TRBJ1-1; D is unresolved. CDR1 is DFQATT, CDR2 SNEGSKA, per germline (reference sequence). The V end lost 4 bases, the J end lost 1 base, and 19 bases lay between the germline ends. The CDR3 runs to 16 residues. CDR3: CSATMIRFGKNTEAFF. The CDR3 nucleotides are TGCAGTGCTACTATGATAAGGTTCGGGAAGAACACTGAAGCTTTCTTT.

The chain combines TRBV2 with TRBJ1-1; TRBD1 might be the D (5 bases). CDR1 and CDR2 from the germline V gene are SNHLY and FYNNEI. This CDR3 comprises 13 residues. Deletions cut 8 bases from V and 0 bases from J, with 10 bases between. CDR3 nucleotides: TGTGCCAGCCTGACAGAACTGAACACTGAAGCTTTCTTT. Protein: CASLTELNTEAFF.

This clonotype turned up a few times. This sequence joins TRBV18 and TRBJ1-2, with D possibly TRBD1 on 5 matching bases. The germline V gene encodes CDR1 KGHSH and CDR2 LQKENI. The CDR3 sequence is 14 residues long. V was trimmed by 2 bases and J by 4 bases, leaving 11 bases between them. The CDR3 nucleotides read TGTGCCAGCTCACCAAATACAGGCCCCTATGGCTACACCTTC. Its protein is CASSPNTGPYGYTF.

This clonotype occurred many times. This chain joins TRBV4-1 and TRBJ1-1; no definite D call. The V gene lost 1 base and the J gene lost 0 bases, with 12 bases spanning the gap. The CDR3 is made up of 16 amino acids. Per the germline V gene, CDR1 is MGHRA and CDR2 is YSYEKL. CDR3 DNA: TGCGCCAGCAGCCAAGGGCTACTTAGCATGAACACTGAAGCTTTCTTT. It translates to CASSQGLLSMNTEAFF.

This clonotype came up many times. The chain combines TRBV6-2 or TRBV6-3 with TRBJ1-2; TRBD1 might be the D (6 bases). The CDR3 has 16 residues. Trimming cost V 2 bases and J 3 bases, with 16 bases left between them. The germline V gene has CDR1 MNHEY and CDR2 SVGEGT. The CDR3 reads CASSYDRRDLDYGYTF. The DNA for the CDR3 is TGTGCCAGCAGTTACGACAGGAGAGATCTGGACTATGGCTACACCTTC.

This clonotype occurred many times. This chain joins TRBV28 and TRBJ2-7; D is possibly TRBD1 (5 bases). Germline V CDR1 and CDR2: MDHEN, SYDVKM. V dropped 3 bases and J dropped 2 bases, with 11 bases sitting between them. This CDR3 region has 14 residues. Here the CDR3 reads CASSFPRDPYEQYF. The CDR3 DNA follows: TGTGCCAGCAGTTTCCCCAGGGATCCCTACGAGCAGTACTTC.

In its sample, this clonotype was seen many times. The chain couples TRBV29-1 to TRBJ2-5, with D unresolved. Trimming removed 3 bases at V and 2 bases at J, with 7 bases between. Germline CDR1 is SQVTM and CDR2 is ANQGSEA. This CDR3 is 12 amino acids long. The CDR3 here is CSVDGQQETQYF. Written as DNA, the CDR3 is TGCAGCGTTGATGGTCAGCAAGAGACCCAGTACTTC.

This clonotype showed up just a few times. The J gene is TRBJ2-7, the V gene TRBV10-3, with 7 positions matching TRBD2. Per germline, CDR1 ENHRY and CDR2 SYGVKD. V lost 5 bases to trimming and J lost 4 bases; unmatched junction nucleotides: 8. The CDR3 covers 14 residues. The CDR3 DNA sequence: TGTGCCATCAGTCGGACGGGGGGAGAATACGAGCAGTACTTC. This gives the protein CAISRTGGEYEQYF.